Shown below are 16 T cell receptor beta chains from a single sample sequenced in a study of shared clonotypes between healthy human individuals. Produced via immunoSEQ multiplex PCR; TCRdb's table is partial and in-frame only. The sample includes about 1.9 million clones, around 95% of them seen just once. Positively selected for CCR7, the CD45RO-negative cells used as naive CD8 cells excluded terminally differentiated effector memory CD45RA+ cells. Specimen: naive CD8+ T cells from PBMCs. These receptors were taken from a man younger than 35 in good health. Some clones in this sample may be carry-over from other donors' samples.

This chain connects TRBV7-8 to TRBJ2-3; D unclear. Germline values: CDR1 SGHVS, CDR2 FQNEAQ. V gave up 3 bases and J gave up 1 base, with 14 bases separating them. The CDR3 has 16 residues. The CDR3 spells CASSFPTLRGTDTQYF. The DNA for the CDR3 is TGTGCCAGCAGCTTCCCGACTCTTCGGGGCACAGATACGCAGTATTTT.

The chain joins TRBV27 to TRBJ2-6; no reliable D call. The V and J ends lost 1 base and 0 bases respectively, with 7 bases between them. This CDR3 spans 16 amino acids. The germline V gene encodes CDR1 MNHEY and CDR2 SMNVEV (reference sequence). The CDR3 DNA follows: TGTGCCAGCAGTTTATTGCCTTACTCTGGGGCCAACGTCCTGACTTTC. Amino acids: CASSLLPYSGANVLTF.

V and J are TRBV28 and TRBJ2-7; 9 nucleotides align to TRBD2. In germline, CDR1 is MDHEN, CDR2 SYDVKM. J lost 0 bases, V lost 6 bases, and 12 bases had no gene match. The CDR3 consists of 17 residues. The CDR3 region has the DNA TGTGCCAGCAGGAGACTAGCGGATGACCCAAGCTCCTACGAGCAGTACTTC. As protein: CASRRLADDPSSYEQYF.

V usage is TRBV5-5 and J usage is TRBJ2-3; 7 bases line up with TRBD1. The CDR3 sequence is 15 residues long. V shed 4 bases, J shed 3 bases, and the junction held 8 bases outside the gene matches. Germline lookup yields CDR1 SGHKS and CDR2 YYEKEE (reference sequence). The CDR3 protein is CASSPWVQGTDTQYF. The CDR3 DNA reads TGTGCCAGCAGCCCGTGGGTACAGGGGACAGATACGCAGTATTTT. Full variable domain (outside the CDR3, taken from reference TRBV5-5 and TRBJ2-3): DAGVTQSPTHLIKTRGQQVTLRCSPISGHKSVSWYQQVLGQGPQFIFQYYEKEERGRGNFPDRFSARQFPNYSSELNVNALLLGDSALYLCASSPWVQGTDTQYFGPGTRLTVL.

Concerning this clone itself: Other DNA sequences in this sample translate to the same CDR3. The chain employs TRBV27 and TRBJ1-2, with TRBD1 as a possible D gene (6 bases). V was trimmed by 3 bases and J by 8 bases, leaving 13 bases between them. The CDR3 spans 13 residues. Germline lookup yields CDR1 MNHEY and CDR2 SMNVEV (reference sequence). CDR3 in DNA: TGTGCCAGCAGTTTGGGGGGGGCAAGGGGCTACACCTTC. Encoded protein: CASSLGGARGYTF.

This chain uses TRBV7-2 with TRBJ1-1, with D possibly matching TRBD1 (6 bases). Germline V gene sequence: CDR1 SGHTA, CDR2 FQGNSA. The CDR3 consists of 13 residues. The V and J ends lost 5 bases and 4 bases respectively, with 11 bases between them. This chain's CDR3 is CASSPGVRTEAFF. The CDR3 DNA reads as TGTGCCAGCAGCCCAGGGGTGCGCACTGAAGCTTTCTTT.

The rearrangement uses TRBV30 and TRBJ1-1; 7 positions match TRBD1. Germline CDR1 and CDR2: GTSNPN and SVGIG (reference sequence). The junction had 16 bases not matched to a gene; V was cut back by 0 bases and J by 3 bases. CDR3 length: 18 amino acids. CDR3 in amino acids: CAWSVWAGQRVGDTEAFF. CDR3 in DNA: TGTGCCTGGAGTGTATGGGCGGGACAGCGGGTAGGGGACACTGAAGCTTTCTTT.

The chain links TRBV5-4 to TRBJ1-2, with TRBD1 as a possible D gene (5 bases). Germline CDR1 SGHNT, CDR2 YYREEE (reference sequence). V lost 4 bases to trimming and J lost 3 bases, with 22 bases between them. This CDR3 has 17 residues. CDR3 amino acids: CASSRYDGTADDYGYTF. CDR3 DNA sequence: TGTGCCAGCAGCCGGTATGACGGGACCGCAGATGACTATGGCTACACCTTC.

The gene calls are TRBV6-5 and TRBJ1-2; no reliable D call. The V end was cut by 6 bases, the J end by 6 bases, with 17 bases between. This CDR3 has 14 residues. CDR1 and CDR2 from the germline V gene are MNHEY and SVGAGI. Here the CDR3 DNA reads TGTGCCAGCAGGGATCCTCTGAGTACCCATGGCTACACCTTC. As protein: CASRDPLSTHGYTF.

As to this clone: This sample also contains other DNA sequences that code for the same CDR3. V is TRBV19 and J is TRBJ2-7; D uncertain. Trimming removed 1 base at V and 4 bases at J, with 5 bases between. The V gene's germline CDR1 is LNHDA and CDR2 SQIVND (reference sequence). This CDR3 region has 12 residues. CDR3 region: CASSIGGYEQYF. DNA for the CDR3: TGTGCCAGTAGTATAGGGGGATACGAGCAGTACTTC.

V and J are TRBV5-1 and TRBJ1-1; 11 bases map to TRBD1. After removal of 3 bases from V and 1 base from J, the junction contained 2 bases not matched to a gene. The germline gives CDR1 SGHRS, CDR2 YFSETQ. This CDR3 spans 15 amino acids. The chain's CDR3 is CASSWTGGANTEAFF. The CDR3 DNA sequence: TGCGCCAGCAGCTGGACAGGGGGCGCGAACACTGAAGCTTTCTTT.

The rearrangement links TRBV5-4 to TRBJ2-7; D perhaps matches TRBD2 (6 bases). CDR3 length: 11 amino acids. V gave up 4 bases and J gave up 6 bases, with 8 bases separating them. CDR1 SGHNT and CDR2 YYREEE come from the germline V gene (reference sequence). In DNA form, the CDR3 reads TGTGCCAGCAGCCAGACTAGCGAGCAGTACTTC. It codes for CASSQTSEQYF.

About this clone: The identical CDR3 is also encoded by other nucleotide sequences in the sample. The chain combines TRBV6-1 with TRBJ2-7, with TRBD1 matching over 9 bases. The V segment lost 2 bases and the J segment 4 bases; nucleotides outside the gene matches: 3. Germline V gene lookup returns CDR1 MNHNS and CDR2 SASEGT. The CDR3 sequence is 14 residues long. For the CDR3, the DNA is TGTGCCAGCAGTGAAACAGGGGGCGGTTACGAGCAGTACTTC. This gives the protein CASSETGGGYEQYF.

V and J are TRBV29-1 and TRBJ2-7; D perhaps matches TRBD1 (6 bases). The V and J ends lost 7 bases and 2 bases respectively, with 24 bases between them. From germline, CDR1 is SQVTM and CDR2 ANQGSEA. The length of the CDR3 is 16 residues. DNA for the CDR3: TGCAGCGGGGTGTCCGGGACAAAAAGCCTGGCCTACGAGCAGTACTTC. The encoded protein is CSGVSGTKSLAYEQYF.

This clone was counted between two and nine times. This CDR3 is also generated by other DNA sequences in the sample. V is TRBV27 and J is TRBJ2-7, with D possibly being TRBD1 (6 bases). Germline loops: CDR1 MNHEY, CDR2 SMNVEV (reference sequence). Trimming took 2 bases from V and 3 from J, leaving 8 bases between them. The CDR3 loop spans 13 amino acids. In DNA, the CDR3 is TGTGCCAGCAGTTTAGGCAGGGGCTACGAGCAGTACTTC. It encodes CASSLGRGYEQYF.

The rearrangement uses TRBV7-2 and TRBJ2-7; TRBD2 aligns across 15 bases. The CDR3 contains 18 residues. Trimming removed 5 bases from V and 2 bases from J; junction bases left unmatched: 10. From germline, CDR1 is SGHTA and CDR2 FQGNSA. The DNA for the CDR3 is TGTGCCAGCAGCCCTCGGACTAGCGGGAGGGGAATTGCCTACGAGCAGTACTTC. Amino acid sequence: CASSPRTSGRGIAYEQYF.